Listed here are 24 T cell receptor beta chains from one sample, sequenced in a study of blood T cell repertoires in COVID-19. TCRdb's copy holds only in-frame clones and misses some; the assay was immunoSEQ multiplex PCR. The table has a few hundred thousand clones, 80% to 90% seen once; the top ten hold around 0.84%. The specimen sequenced was peripheral blood. The receptors were gathered from a young man with acute or convalescent COVID-19.

CDR3 amino acids: CATSSTGGLYEQYF. The DNA for the CDR3 is TGTGCCACCTCGTCGACAGGGGGGTTATACGAGCAGTACTTC. The chain recombines TRBV28 with TRBJ2-7, with 9 bases matching TRBD1. This CDR3 region has 14 residues. V lost 10 bases, J lost 4 bases, and 11 bases stayed unmatched. Germline lookup yields CDR1 MDHEN and CDR2 SYDVKM.

This clone was detected a few times. The CDR3 DNA is TGTGCCAGCAGCGAGAAGGGGTCACCCCTCCACTTT. It codes for CASSEKGSPLHF. This rearrangement joins TRBV7-9 to TRBJ1-6; tentatively, D is TRBD1 (5 bases). Germline assignment: CDR1 SEHNR and CDR2 FQNEAQ (reference sequence). The CDR3 spans 12 residues. V was pared by 5 bases and J by 10 bases, with 9 bases between.

The chain has TRBV7-3 and TRBJ2-1, with TRBD2 matching over 8 bases. There are 15 residues in the CDR3. Per the germline V gene, CDR1 is SGHTA and CDR2 is FQGTGA. V shed 5 bases, J shed 3 bases, and the junction held 6 bases outside the gene matches. The CDR3 DNA follows: TGTGCCAGCAGCCTGAGCGGGGGCCTCTACAATGAGCAGTTCTTC. Protein: CASSLSGGLYNEQFF.

The rearrangement uses TRBV7-3 and TRBJ2-3; 9 bases are a match to TRBD2. The CDR3 runs 14 residues. The trim removed 10 bases at V and 2 bases at J, leaving 7 bases unmatched. Germline V gene lookup returns CDR1 SGHTA and CDR2 FQGTGA. CDR3 in amino acids: CATARGLATDTQYF. In nucleotides, the CDR3 is TGTGCCACAGCGCGGGGACTAGCCACAGATACGCAGTATTTT. The whole variable domain, remainder taken from reference TRBV7-3 and TRBJ2-3, is GAGVSQTPSNKVTEKGKYVELRCDPISGHTALYWYRQSLGQGPEFLIYFQGTGAADDSGLPNDRFFAVRPEGSVSTLKIQRTERGDSAVYLCATARGLATDTQYFGPGTRLTVL.

This chain links TRBV4-2 with TRBJ2-1, with 15 bases identical to TRBD2. Germline CDR1 and CDR2: LGHNA and YNFKEQ. The ends lost 0 bases at V and 7 bases at J; junction bases unmatched: 1. The CDR3 is made up of 16 amino acids. CDR3 region: CASSQEGTSGGNEQFF. In DNA form, the CDR3 reads TGTGCCAGCAGCCAAGAGGGGACTAGCGGGGGGAATGAGCAGTTCTTC.

This clone has a handful of counts. J is TRBJ1-5 and V is TRBV12-3 or TRBV12-4; no reliable D call. Deletions cut 3 bases from V and 6 bases from J, with 9 bases between. The CDR3 covers 13 residues. The CDR3 spells CASSLRERQPQHF. The CDR3 DNA sequence: TGTGCCAGCAGTTTGAGGGAACGTCAGCCCCAGCATTTT.

This chain links TRBV5-6 with TRBJ2-7; TRBD2 might be the D (7 bases). The CDR3 is 14 amino acids. Trimming took off 5 bases at V and 7 bases at J, with 19 bases between the two ends. Per germline, CDR1 SGHDT and CDR2 YYEEEE. The CDR3 DNA is TGTGCCAGCAGAAAGCGGGCGGGGGCCGGGGAGCAGTACTTC. The encoded protein is CASRKRAGAGEQYF.

This clone was seen a few times. The J gene is TRBJ1-4, the V gene TRBV27; the match to TRBD1 covers 10 bases. This CDR3 contains 18 residues. The V gene's germline CDR1 is MNHEY and CDR2 SMNVEV (reference sequence). The junction had 12 bases not matched to a gene; V was cut back by 5 bases and J by 3 bases. CDR3 sequence reads: CASSAWRDRGLANEKLFF. CDR3 DNA: TGTGCCAGCAGTGCGTGGAGGGACAGGGGTTTAGCTAATGAAAAACTGTTTTTT.

The chain combines TRBV5-1 with TRBJ2-7; tentative D call: TRBD2 (6 bases). Trimming removed 6 bases from V and 2 bases from J, with 12 bases in between. The CDR3 totals 13 residues. Looked up from germline, CDR1 is SGHRS and CDR2 is YFSETQ. The CDR3 nucleotides read TGCGCCAGCAAGGAGGGAATCGCCTACGAGCAGTACTTC. Translated: CASKEGIAYEQYF.

V and J are TRBV28 and TRBJ1-3; D remains unclear. This CDR3 contains 13 residues. V shed 3 bases and J shed 5 bases, with 8 bases lying between them. The germline gives CDR1 MDHEN, CDR2 SYDVKM. This CDR3 is CASSFASRNTIYF. The CDR3 coding sequence is TGTGCCAGCAGTTTCGCGAGTAGAAACACCATATATTTT.

The chain combines TRBV28 with TRBJ2-2, with 9 bases lining up with TRBD2. V was pared by 6 bases and J by 5 bases, with 16 bases of the junction left unmatched. The CDR3 loop spans 18 amino acids. From germline, CDR1 is MDHEN and CDR2 SYDVKM. The CDR3 coding sequence is TGTGCCAGCAGCCCTGGGGGGGGTAGCGGGAGTTATACCGGGGAGCTGTTTTTT. Translation gives CASSPGGGSGSYTGELFF.

This chain connects TRBV9 to TRBJ1-4, with 7 nucleotides matching TRBD1. CDR3 size: 13 residues. CDR1 SGDLS and CDR2 YYNGEE come from the germline V gene. Trimming cost V 3 bases and J 8 bases; bases outside gene matches: 4. The DNA for the CDR3 is TGTGCCAGCAGCGAAACAGGGGCCGAAAAACTGTTTTTT. It is translated as CASSETGAEKLFF. Full variable domain (outside the CDR3, taken from reference TRBV9 and TRBJ1-4): DSGVTQTPKHLITATGQRVTLRCSPRSGDLSVYWYQQSLDQGLQFLIQYYNGEERAKGNILERFSAQQFPDLHSELNLSSLELGDSALYFCASSETGAEKLFFGSGTQLSVL.

The V gene is TRBV29-1, the J gene TRBJ1-1; D might be TRBD1 (5 bases). Germline CDR1 reads SQVTM; CDR2 reads ANQGSEA. V was trimmed by 4 bases and J by 3 bases, leaving 12 bases between them. This CDR3 region has 13 residues. CDR3 protein: CSVAYVGDTEAFF. The CDR3 DNA follows: TGCAGCGTTGCCTATGTAGGGGACACTGAAGCTTTCTTT.

The chain is built from TRBV11-2 and TRBJ2-7, with D uncertain. This CDR3 spans 15 amino acids. The germline gives CDR1 SGHAT, CDR2 FQNNGV. V lost 4 bases and J 5 bases, leaving 18 bases between the germline ends. Here the CDR3 reads CASSSRARMPDEQYF. The CDR3 DNA follows: TGTGCCAGCAGCTCCCGAGCGAGGATGCCTGACGAGCAGTACTTC.

The chain is built from TRBV15 and TRBJ2-1, with 8 bases identical to TRBD1. CDR3 length equals 16 residues. CDR1 is LNHNV and CDR2 is YYDKDF in the germline V gene (reference sequence). V gave up 1 base and J gave up 8 bases; unmatched junction bases: 10. CDR3 region: CATSRVGRGRADEQFF. CDR3 DNA sequence: TGTGCCACCAGCAGAGTCGGCAGGGGGCGTGCAGATGAGCAGTTCTTC.

This chain links TRBV29-1 with TRBJ1-4; no reliable D call. Between the trimmed V and J ends, which lost 5 bases and 7 bases, there was a span of 17 bases. This CDR3 region has 14 residues. Germline lookup yields CDR1 SQVTM and CDR2 ANQGSEA. CDR3 nucleotide sequence: TGCAGCGTTCGCCCGGCAGAAGCGGCTGAAAAACTGTTTTTT. The encoded protein is CSVRPAEAAEKLFF.

The V call is TRBV6-2 or TRBV6-3, the J call TRBJ2-1; weak D call: TRBD2 (6 bases). CDR3 length: 16 amino acids. From germline, CDR1 is MNHEY and CDR2 SVGEGT. Trimming took off 6 bases at V and 7 bases at J, with 22 bases between the two ends. CDR3 sequence reads: CASSTPGLLIQNEQFF. For the CDR3, the DNA is TGTGCCAGCAGCACCCCGGGACTCTTGATTCAAAATGAGCAGTTCTTC.

The V call is TRBV6-1, the J call TRBJ2-2; TRBD2 matches 8 bases. Germline values: CDR1 MNHNS, CDR2 SASEGT. Trimming at V came to 2 bases and at J to 6 bases, leaving 5 bases not matched to a gene. The CDR3 sequence is 15 residues long. DNA of the CDR3: TGTGCCAGCAGTGAAATGGGACTAGTAGCCGGGGAGCTGTTTTTT. Translated, it gives CASSEMGLVAGELFF.

V usage is TRBV3-1 (or the pseudogene TRBV3-2) and J usage is TRBJ1-2; D unresolved. The V end lost 1 base, the J end lost 2 bases, and 5 bases lay between the germline ends. Germline CDR1 LGHDT, CDR2 YNNKEL (reference sequence). This CDR3 contains 13 residues. CDR3 in amino acids: CASSQGANYGYTF. The CDR3 nucleotides are TGTGCCAGCAGCCAAGGGGCCAACTATGGCTACACCTTC.

This clone turned up a few times. The chain has TRBV10-1 and TRBJ2-7; no clear D. The germline V gene has CDR1 WNHNN and CDR2 SYGVQD (reference sequence). The CDR3 is made up of 13 amino acids. The ends were cut back, 5 bases at V and 1 base at J, with 9 bases in the middle. This CDR3 is CASSSAISYEQYF. CDR3 DNA: TGCGCCAGCAGTTCAGCGATATCCTACGAGCAGTACTTC.

V usage is TRBV5-5 and J usage is TRBJ1-1; no clear D. Germline-derived CDR1 and CDR2 are SGHKS and YYEKEE (reference sequence). CDR3 size: 16 residues. V was pared by 0 bases and J by 0 bases, with 12 bases between. The CDR3 DNA reads TGTGCCAGCAGCTTGGGGTTTCGAGGAGTGAACACTGAAGCTTTCTTT. Protein sequence: CASSLGFRGVNTEAFF.

This rearrangement joins TRBV9 to TRBJ1-2, with D unresolved. V dropped 4 bases and J dropped 2 bases, with 12 bases sitting between them. Germline assignment: CDR1 SGDLS and CDR2 YYNGEE. This CDR3 contains 14 residues. CDR3 sequence reads: CASSLGRENYGYTF. The CDR3 DNA sequence: TGTGCCAGCAGCTTGGGCAGAGAAAACTATGGCTACACCTTC. Filled out from reference TRBV9 and TRBJ1-2, the complete variable domain reads DSGVTQTPKHLITATGQRVTLRCSPRSGDLSVYWYQQSLDQGLQFLIQYYNGEERAKGNILERFSAQQFPDLHSELNLSSLELGDSALYFCASSLGRENYGYTFGSGTRLTVV.

The genes are TRBV27 and TRBJ1-5; perhaps TRBD1 as D (5 bases). In germline, CDR1 is MNHEY, CDR2 SMNVEV (reference sequence). V was clipped by 7 bases and J by 5 bases, with 15 bases between them. This CDR3 region has 14 residues. The CDR3: CASITRTHHQPQHF. CDR3 DNA: TGTGCCAGCATCACCCGGACACACCATCAGCCCCAGCATTTT.

This chain uses TRBV30 with TRBJ1-2; TRBD1 aligns across 10 bases. J lost 5 bases, V lost 4 bases, and 16 bases had no gene match. The CDR3 totals 17 residues. Germline CDR1 GTSNPN, CDR2 SVGIG (reference sequence). The CDR3 loop reads CAWTPGQGTLRGYGYTF. Written as DNA, the CDR3 is TGTGCCTGGACTCCGGGACAGGGGACTTTAAGGGGTTATGGCTACACCTTC.